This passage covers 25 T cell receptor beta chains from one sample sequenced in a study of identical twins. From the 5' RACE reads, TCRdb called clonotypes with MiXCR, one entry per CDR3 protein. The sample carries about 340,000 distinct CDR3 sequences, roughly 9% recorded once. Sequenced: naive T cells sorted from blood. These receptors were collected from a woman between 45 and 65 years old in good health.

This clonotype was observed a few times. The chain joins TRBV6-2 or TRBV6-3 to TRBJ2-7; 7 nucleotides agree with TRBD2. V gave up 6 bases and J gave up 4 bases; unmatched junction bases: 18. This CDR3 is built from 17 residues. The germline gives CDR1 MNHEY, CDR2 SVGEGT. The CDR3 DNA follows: TGTGCCAGCAGCGACCGTACTGTGGTGACTAGCCCTTACGAGCAGTACGTC. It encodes CASSDRTVVTSPYEQYV.

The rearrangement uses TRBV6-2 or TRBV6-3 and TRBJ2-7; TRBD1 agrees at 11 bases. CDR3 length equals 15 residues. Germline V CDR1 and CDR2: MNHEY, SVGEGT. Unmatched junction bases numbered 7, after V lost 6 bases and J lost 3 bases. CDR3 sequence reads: CASRIPGQGDYEQYF. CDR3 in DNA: TGTGCCAGCAGGATCCCGGGACAGGGGGACTACGAGCAGTACTTC.

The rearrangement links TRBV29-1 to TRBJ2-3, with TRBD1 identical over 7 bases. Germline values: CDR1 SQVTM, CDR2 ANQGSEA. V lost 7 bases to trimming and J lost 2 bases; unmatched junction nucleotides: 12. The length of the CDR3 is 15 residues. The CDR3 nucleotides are TGCAGCGGCCAAGAAACAGGGGTACCCACAGATACGCAGTATTTT. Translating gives CSGQETGVPTDTQYF.

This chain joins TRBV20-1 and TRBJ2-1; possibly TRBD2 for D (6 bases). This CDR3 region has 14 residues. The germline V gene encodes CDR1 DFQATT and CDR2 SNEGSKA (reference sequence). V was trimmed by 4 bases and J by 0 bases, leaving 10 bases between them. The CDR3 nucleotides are TGCAGTGCTAACCGGGAGAGCTCCTACAATGAGCAGTTCTTC. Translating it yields CSANRESSYNEQFF.

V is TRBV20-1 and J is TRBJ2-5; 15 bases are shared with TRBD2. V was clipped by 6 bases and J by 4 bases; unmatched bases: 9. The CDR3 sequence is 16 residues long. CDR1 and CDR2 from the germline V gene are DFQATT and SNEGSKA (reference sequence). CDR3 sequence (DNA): TGCAGTGCCCTCCTAGCGGGACTAGCGGGAGGAGAGACCCAGTACTTC. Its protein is CSALLAGLAGGETQYF.

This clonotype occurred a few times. CDR3 nucleotide sequence: TGTGCCAGCATGCAGACGGGGAACACTGAAGCTTTCTTT. It encodes CASMQTGNTEAFF. V gene TRBV27 combines with J gene TRBJ1-1; D unclear. V lost 7 bases and J 1 base, leaving 10 bases between the germline ends. CDR1 is MNHEY, CDR2 SMNVEV, per germline (reference sequence). There are 13 residues in the CDR3.

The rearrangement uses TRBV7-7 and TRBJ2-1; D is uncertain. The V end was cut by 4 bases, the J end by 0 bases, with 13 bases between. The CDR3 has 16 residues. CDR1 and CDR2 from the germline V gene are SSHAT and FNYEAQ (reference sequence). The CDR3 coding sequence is TGTGCCAGCAGCTACAGTCACAAGAGCTCCTACAATGAGCAGTTCTTC. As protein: CASSYSHKSSYNEQFF.

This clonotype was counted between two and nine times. Here the CDR3 reads CASSLEAGGPADTQYF. CDR3 nucleotide sequence: TGCGCCAGCAGCTTGGAGGCGGGAGGGCCAGCAGATACGCAGTATTTT. This chain links TRBV5-1 with TRBJ2-3; 9 bases align to TRBD2. The CDR3 extends over 16 amino acids. CDR1 SGHRS and CDR2 YFSETQ come from the germline V gene. J lost 4 bases, V lost 0 bases, and 6 bases had no gene match.

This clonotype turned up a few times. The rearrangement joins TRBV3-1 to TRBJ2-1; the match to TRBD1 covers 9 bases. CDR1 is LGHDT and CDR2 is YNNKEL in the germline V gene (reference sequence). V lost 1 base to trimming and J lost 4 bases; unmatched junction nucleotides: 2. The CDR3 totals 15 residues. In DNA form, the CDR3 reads TGTGCCAGCAGCCAAGGGACAGGGGTTTACAATGAGCAGTTCTTC. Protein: CASSQGTGVYNEQFF.

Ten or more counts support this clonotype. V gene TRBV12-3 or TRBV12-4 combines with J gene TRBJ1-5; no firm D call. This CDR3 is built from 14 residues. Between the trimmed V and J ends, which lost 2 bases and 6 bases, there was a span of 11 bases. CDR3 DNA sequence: TGTGCCAGCAGTTTATTGGAGGGCTTTCAGCCCCAGCATTTT. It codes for CASSLLEGFQPQHF.

The CDR3: CASSIGSRVYEQYF. The CDR3 DNA reads as TGTGCCAGTAGTATAGGAAGTAGGGTCTACGAGCAGTACTTC. V is TRBV19 and J is TRBJ2-7; D is undetermined. This CDR3 has 14 amino acids. The V gene's germline CDR1 is LNHDA and CDR2 SQIVND (reference sequence). Trimming took 1 base from V and 3 from J, leaving 10 bases between them.

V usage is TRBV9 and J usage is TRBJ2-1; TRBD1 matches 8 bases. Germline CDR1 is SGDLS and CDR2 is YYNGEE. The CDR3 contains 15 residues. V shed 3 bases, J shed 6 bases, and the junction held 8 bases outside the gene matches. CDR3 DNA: TGTGCCAGCAGCGGGGGACAGGCGCGGGTCAATGAGCAGTTCTTC. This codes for CASSGGQARVNEQFF.

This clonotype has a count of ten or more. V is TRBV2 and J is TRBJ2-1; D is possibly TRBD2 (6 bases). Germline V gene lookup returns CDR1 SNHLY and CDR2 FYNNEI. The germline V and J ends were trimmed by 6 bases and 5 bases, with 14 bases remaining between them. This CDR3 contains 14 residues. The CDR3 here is CASSQETRDNEQFF. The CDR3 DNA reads TGTGCCAGCAGCCAGGAGACTAGGGACAATGAGCAGTTCTTC.

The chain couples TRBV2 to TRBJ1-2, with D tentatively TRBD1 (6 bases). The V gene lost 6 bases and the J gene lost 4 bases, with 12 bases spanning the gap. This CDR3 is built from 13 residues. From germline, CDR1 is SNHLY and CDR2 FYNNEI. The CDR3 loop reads CASSPGDIYGYTF. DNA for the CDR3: TGTGCCAGCAGCCCGGGGGACATCTATGGCTACACCTTC.

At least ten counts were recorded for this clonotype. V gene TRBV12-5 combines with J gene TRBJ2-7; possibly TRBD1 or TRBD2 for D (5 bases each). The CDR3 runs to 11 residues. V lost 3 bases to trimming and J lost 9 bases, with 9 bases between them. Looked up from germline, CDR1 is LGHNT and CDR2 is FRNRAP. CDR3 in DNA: TGTGCTAGTGGTTTTCTGGGGACGCAGTACTTC. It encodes CASGFLGTQYF.

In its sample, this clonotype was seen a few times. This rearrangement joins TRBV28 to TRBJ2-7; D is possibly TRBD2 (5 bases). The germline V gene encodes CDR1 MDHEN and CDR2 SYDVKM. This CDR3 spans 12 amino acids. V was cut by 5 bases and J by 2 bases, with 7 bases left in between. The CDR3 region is CASSNSAYEQYF. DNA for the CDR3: TGTGCCAGCAGTAATAGCGCCTACGAGCAGTACTTC.

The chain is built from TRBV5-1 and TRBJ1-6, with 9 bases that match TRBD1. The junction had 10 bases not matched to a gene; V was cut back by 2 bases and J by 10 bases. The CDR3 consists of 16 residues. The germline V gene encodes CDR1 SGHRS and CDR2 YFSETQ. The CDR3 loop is CASSLSSSGTGSPLHF. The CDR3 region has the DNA TGCGCCAGCAGCTTATCGTCATCCGGGACAGGGTCACCCCTCCACTTT.

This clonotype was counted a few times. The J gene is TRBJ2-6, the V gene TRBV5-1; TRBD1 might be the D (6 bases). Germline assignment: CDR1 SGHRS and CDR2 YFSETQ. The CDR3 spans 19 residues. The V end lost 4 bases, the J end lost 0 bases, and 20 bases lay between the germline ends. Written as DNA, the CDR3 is TGCGCCAGCAGCGTTTGGTATGGGACACGGAGCTCTGGGGCCAACGTCCTGACTTTC. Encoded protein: CASSVWYGTRSSGANVLTF.

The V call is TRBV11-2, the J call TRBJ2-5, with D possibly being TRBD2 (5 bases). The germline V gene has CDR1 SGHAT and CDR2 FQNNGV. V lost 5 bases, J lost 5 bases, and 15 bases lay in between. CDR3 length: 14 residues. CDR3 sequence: CASSQSRGGETQYF. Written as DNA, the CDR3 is TGTGCCAGCAGCCAAAGCCGGGGTGGGGAGACCCAGTACTTC.

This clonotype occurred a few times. CDR3 loop: CASGGLHNEQFF. The CDR3 bases are TGTGCCAGCGGGGGACTACACAATGAGCAGTTCTTC. This chain joins TRBV3-1 and TRBJ2-1, with 7 bases that match TRBD2. The J segment lost 5 bases and the V segment lost 8 bases, leaving 3 bases of the junction unmatched. The CDR3 is 12 residues long. Per the germline V gene, CDR1 is LGHDT and CDR2 is YNNKEL (reference sequence).

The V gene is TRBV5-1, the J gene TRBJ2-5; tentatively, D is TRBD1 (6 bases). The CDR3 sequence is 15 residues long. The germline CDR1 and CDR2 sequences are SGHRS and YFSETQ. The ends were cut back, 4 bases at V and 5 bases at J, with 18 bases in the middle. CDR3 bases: TGCGCCAGCAGCCTCGCTCCGGACAGAGGGGAGACCCAGTACTTC. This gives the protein CASSLAPDRGETQYF.

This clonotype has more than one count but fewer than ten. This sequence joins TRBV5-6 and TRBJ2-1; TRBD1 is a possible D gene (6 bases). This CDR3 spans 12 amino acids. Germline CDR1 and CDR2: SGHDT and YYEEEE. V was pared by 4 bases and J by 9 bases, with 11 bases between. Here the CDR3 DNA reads TGTGCCAGCAGCCGCGTGGGGGCTGAGCAGTTCTTC. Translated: CASSRVGAEQFF. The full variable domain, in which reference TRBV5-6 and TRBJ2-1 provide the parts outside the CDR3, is DAGVTQSPTHLIKTRGQQVTLRCSPKSGHDTVSWYQQALGQGPQFIFQYYEEEERQRGNFPDRFSGHQFPNYSSELNVNALLLGDSALYLCASSRVGAEQFFGPGTRLTVL.

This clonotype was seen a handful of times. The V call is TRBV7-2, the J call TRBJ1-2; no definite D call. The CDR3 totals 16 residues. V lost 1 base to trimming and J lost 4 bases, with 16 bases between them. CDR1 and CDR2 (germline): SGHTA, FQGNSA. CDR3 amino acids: CASSLDSTRVGYGYTF. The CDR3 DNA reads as TGTGCCAGCAGCTTAGATTCCACACGGGTGGGCTATGGCTACACCTTC.

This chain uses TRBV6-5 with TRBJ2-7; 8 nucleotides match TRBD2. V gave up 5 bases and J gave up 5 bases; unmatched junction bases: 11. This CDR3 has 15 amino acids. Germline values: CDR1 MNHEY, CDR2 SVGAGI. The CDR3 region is CASSQLGGRFDEQYF. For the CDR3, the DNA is TGTGCCAGCAGTCAGCTAGGCGGGAGGTTCGACGAGCAGTACTTC.

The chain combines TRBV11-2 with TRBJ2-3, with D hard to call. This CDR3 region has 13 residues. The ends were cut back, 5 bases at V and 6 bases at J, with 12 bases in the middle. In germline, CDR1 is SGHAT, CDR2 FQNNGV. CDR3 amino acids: CASSPWREDTQYF. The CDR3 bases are TGTGCCAGCAGCCCGTGGAGAGAGGATACGCAGTATTTT.